The rows below give T cell receptor beta chains drawn from one sample of a study of T cell repertoires in cytomegalovirus infection. Via MiXCR, TCRdb re-called the reads, giving one row per CDR3 protein. The sample records a few hundred thousand distinct CDR3 sequences, 18% being singletons. Material for sequencing was PBMCs. The receptors originated from a human donor in good health (CMV status not recorded). Some clones in this sample may be carry-over from other donors' samples. Each CDR3 is given with its conserved first and last residue.

15,TRBV7-9,CASSFWDAGLDEQFF
16,TRBV23-1,CASSQTAFHSNQPQHF
15,TRBV4-1,CASSQDPAGNNEQFF
12,TRBV7-2,CASSLSNQPQHF
14,TRBV6-2/TRBV6-3,CASSYFRTSYGYTF
13,TRBV7-2,CASSRSVQETQYF
14,TRBV7-2,CASSLYGLTDTQYF
12,TRBV7-9,CASSLTSLEQFF
14,TRBV7-2,CASDRDASTDTQYF
14,TRBV2,CASRGDILNTEAFF
13,TRBV5-4,CASSFIDGPAAFF
14,TRBV7-9,CASRSRGGPTEAFF
14,TRBV7-9,CASSLSGASDTQYF
14,TRBV6-1,CASRRTVNTGELFF
14,TRBV12-3/TRBV12-4,CASSSSDRRNEQFF
14,TRBV2,CASSRNGGNEKLFF
15,TRBV7-9,CASSPPGRADTEAFF
14,TRBV24-1,CATSDSWETDTQYF
13,TRBV6-6,CASSYSVGVEAFF
13,TRBV27,CASKLQGTYEQYF
14,TRBV19,CASSLAGEVYTQYF
15,TRBV7-9,CASSSGTSGINEQFF
15,TRBV28,CASSPGGTGVQPQHF
15,TRBV12-3/TRBV12-4,CASSLRDRGGNEQFF
17,TRBV2,CASSGTSDRGSGQPQHF
15,TRBV4-3,CASSQEARGLYGYTF
16,TRBV7-2,CASSLGGRPPTDTQYF
15,TRBV6-2/TRBV6-3,CASSYGDQGIAEAFF
13,TRBV7-6,CASSDSDEETQYF
17,TRBV7-2,CASSPRSTGTGANVLTF
16,TRBV4-2,CASSQESGTSAGGYTF
14,TRBV6-1,CASSGTASSYEQYF
14,TRBV7-2,CASSLNPWGTEAFF
14,TRBV24-1,CATRPGQGATEQFF
14,TRBV28,CASSSGGLDYGYTF
17,TRBV12-3/TRBV12-4,CASSLTRTSGGTDTQYF
17,TRBV7-2,CASSLASTGFSTDTQYF
14,TRBV5-1,CASSLNREAYEQYF
13,TRBV12-3/TRBV12-4,CASSLRINYGYTF
16,TRBV4-2,CASSQEQGVVTDTQYF
14,TRBV20-1,CSATTGIRNQPQHF
13,TRBV12-3/TRBV12-4,CASSPTSLSEQFF
14,TRBV27,CASSLRAGGYEQYF
13,TRBV24-1,CATSDIPTGELFF
13,TRBV2,CASSSWDRGGYTF
16,TRBV7-8,CASSLVKGGNTDTQYF
14,TRBV5-4,CASSLGGARSEQFF
13,TRBV29-1,CSVEDRSGQPQHF
12,TRBV2,CASSIRVYEQYF
18,TRBV23-1,CASSHPPGTQGYKCEQYF
13,TRBV20-1,CSSRGIGSYEQYF